Shown below are 7 T cell receptor beta chains from a single sample sequenced in a study of somatic reversion in DOCK8 deficiency. Using EuroClonality-NGS primers, TRB was amplified from around 91 ng genomic DNA in one-step amplicon PCR. TCRdb independently ran MiXCR on the multiplex PCR reads; one entry per CDR3 protein. The data show over 4,000 distinct CDR3 sequences, about 25% seen once. What was sequenced was peripheral blood. The receptors come from a human donor in good health.

In its sample, this clonotype is medium-sized (0.01 to 0.1%). The chain recombines TRBV28 with TRBJ1-5; D call uncertain. Trimming removed 2 bases at V and 7 bases at J, with 12 bases between. Looked up from germline, CDR1 is MDHEN and CDR2 is SYDVKM. The CDR3 sequence is 14 residues long. Here the CDR3 DNA reads TGTGCCAGCAGTTTAGAGGGTGGTGGGCAGCCCCAGCATTTT. Translation gives CASSLEGGGQPQHF.

There are a few counts of this clonotype. A much more abundant neighbour one base away suggests this may be a read error. This chain uses TRBV5-6 with TRBJ1-2; a possible D gene is TRBD1 (5 bases). The CDR3 has 15 residues. Germline lookup yields CDR1 SGHDT and CDR2 YYEEEE. Deletions cut 6 bases from V and 3 bases from J, with 18 bases between. The CDR3 loop is CASNSLTGPDYGYTF. Written as DNA, the CDR3 is TGTGCCAGCAACTCCCTCACAGGTCCTGACTATGGCTACACCTTC.

This clonotype is classed as medium-sized. CDR3 DNA sequence: TGTGCCAGCAGCTTTCAGTCTGAGGCCACTGAAGCTTTCTTT. Translated, it gives CASSFQSEATEAFF. The V and J genes are TRBV7-8 and TRBJ1-1, with D unclear. The germline V and J ends were trimmed by 3 bases and 4 bases, with 12 bases remaining between them. The V gene's germline CDR1 is SGHVS and CDR2 FQNEAQ. The CDR3 covers 14 residues.

The rearrangement uses TRBV6-5 and TRBJ1-2; D might be TRBD1 (5 bases). The CDR3 has 14 amino acids. CDR1 is MNHEY, CDR2 SVGAGI, per germline. Between the trimmed V and J ends, which lost 5 bases and 5 bases, there was a span of 15 bases. CDR3 residues: CASSSLGAPYGYTF. The CDR3 coding sequence is TGTGCCAGCAGTAGCCTTGGGGCACCTTATGGCTACACCTTC.

A remark on this clonotype: A read error may explain this, as a much larger clone is one base away. The chain joins TRBV7-9 to TRBJ1-1; D is unresolved. The V gene's germline CDR1 is SEHNR and CDR2 FQNEAQ (reference sequence). This CDR3 has 13 amino acids. For the CDR3, the DNA is TGTTCCAGCAGCGGAGACGGGCGAACTGAAGCTTTCTTT. As protein: CSSSGDGRTEAFF.

The V gene is TRBV28, the J gene TRBJ1-2; weak D call: TRBD1 (5 bases). The V gene lost 5 bases and the J gene lost 6 bases, with 10 bases spanning the gap. The CDR3 runs to 12 residues. Germline loops: CDR1 MDHEN, CDR2 SYDVKM. The CDR3 DNA reads as TGTGCCAGCAGTGCCCCAGGGAATGGCTACACCTTC. This codes for CASSAPGNGYTF.

The V gene is TRBV5-1, the J gene TRBJ1-2, with a weak D call TRBD1 (6 bases). CDR1 is SGHRS and CDR2 is YFSETQ in the germline V gene. Trimming cost V 0 bases and J 4 bases, with 10 bases left between them. The CDR3 runs 14 residues. CDR3 bases: TGCGCCAGCAGCTTGGGGCAGGGGCCCTATGGCTACACCTTC. Translating it yields CASSLGQGPYGYTF.